These T cell receptor beta chains were read from a single sample in a study of spatial heterogeneity in lung cancer. TCRdb analysed the 5' RACE reads with MiXCR anew, one entry per CDR3 protein. This table has about 11,000 distinct CDR3 sequences, 15% to 20% appearing once. Sequencing was performed on PBMCs, taken at surgery. These receptors were collected from a male donor with early-stage non-small cell lung cancer. The CDR3 runs from the conserved cysteine through the conserved F or W.

J | V | CDR3
TRBJ1-1 | TRBV7-6 | CASSLEPANTEAFF
TRBJ2-7 | TRBV6-2/TRBV6-3 | CASSYSSESLYEQYF
TRBJ2-1 | TRBV27 | CASSKGGYEQFF
TRBJ2-1 | TRBV20-1 | CSARQQRAGVGNEQFF
TRBJ1-2 | TRBV5-4 | CASSPPGQVIGYTF
TRBJ2-3 | TRBV5-1 | CASRTSGVPTDTQYF
TRBJ1-5 | TRBV18 | CASSPSGKDQPQHF
TRBJ2-1 | TRBV7-6 | CASSSRGTSGGQNEQFF
TRBJ2-5 | TRBV18 | CASSPQQEETQYF
TRBJ2-3 | TRBV2 | CASSVRTGGTDTQYF
TRBJ1-5 | TRBV10-3 | CAISGSRDKGHYQPQHF
TRBJ2-7 | TRBV11-2 | CASSAQGQEPYEQYF
TRBJ2-3 | TRBV27 | CASSLGLAVNTDTQYF
TRBJ2-3 | TRBV2 | CASSVNRELADTQYF
TRBJ2-4 | TRBV10-2 | CASSHERQGKNIQYF
TRBJ1-2 | TRBV11-3 | CASSLRGDGYGYTF
TRBJ2-2 | TRBV25-1 | CASSEAEADTGELFF
TRBJ1-6 | TRBV20-1 | CSARQGNSPLHF
TRBJ2-3 | TRBV15 | CATSRDFATDTQYF
TRBJ2-5 | TRBV20-1 | CSARDTPVQETQYF
TRBJ2-3 | TRBV27 | CASSLFSTDTQYF
TRBJ2-1 | TRBV5-6 | CASSLDGLNVGNEQFF
TRBJ2-3 | TRBV5-1 | CASVATGGPDTQYF
TRBJ2-5 | TRBV28 | CASSLVVGGRTQYF